The rows below give T cell receptor beta chains drawn from one sample of a study of graft-versus-host responses after intestinal transplantation. Using immunoSEQ multiplex PCR, the repertoire was profiled, and TCRdb retains in-frame clones only, with some absent. The sample gives approximately 54,000 clones, 75% to 95% of which show up once; around 5.1% is in the top ten. The sequencing here drew on PBMCs, taken approximately 660 days after intestinal transplant. The receptors derive from a human patient who received an intestinal transplant, so some T cells may come from the graft donor. Both conserved end residues are part of each CDR3. The order of the fields is clone size, D gene, V gene, J gene, CDR3 DNA, CDR3 protein. D genes are given only for firm matches. Rows give clone size only sometimes, using once, few, many, or a class for an expanded clone.

once	-	TRBV27	TRBJ1-2	TGTGCCAGCAGTACTAACAGGGCCTCGGGCTATGGCTACACCTTC	CASSTNRASGYGYTF
-	TRBD2	TRBV2	TRBJ2-5	TGTGCCAGCAGAGGACTAGCGGTATTTGAGACCCAGTACTTC	CASRGLAVFETQYF
-	-	TRBV5-1	TRBJ2-7	TGCGCCAGCAGCTTGTACGGAACCTACGAGCAGTACTTC	CASSLYGTYEQYF
-	-	TRBV19	TRBJ1-2	TGTGCCAGTAGTTCAGGGCGAACCTATGGCTACACCTTC	CASSSGRTYGYTF
-	TRBD2	TRBV18	TRBJ2-1	TGTGCCAGCTCACCCAACCCGACTAGCGGGGGGAATGAGCAGTTCTTC	CASSPNPTSGGNEQFF
-	-	TRBV7-9	TRBJ1-1	TGTGCCAGCAGCCGCTTATTTACAGGTCTGTCCGCTGAAGCTTTCTTT	CASSRLFTGLSAEAFF
-	-	TRBV19	TRBJ1-5	TGTGCCAGTAGTATTGGGAGAAATAGCAATCAGCCCCAGCATTTT	CASSIGRNSNQPQHF
-	-	TRBV21-1	TRBJ1-1	TGTGCCAGCAGCAAAGAAGGGCAGGGTGACCCGAACACTGAAGCTTTCTTT	CASSKEGQGDPNTEAFF
-	TRBD1	TRBV11-2	TRBJ1-1	TGTGCCAGCAGCTTACTTAAGTTCGCAGGGGGCACGTACACTGAAGCTTTCTTT	CASSLLKFAGGTYTEAFF
-	TRBD1	TRBV6-4	TRBJ1-1	TGTGCCAGTCCCCAGGGGGCAGAGCTGAACACTGAAGCTTTCTTT	CASPQGAELNTEAFF
few	TRBD1	TRBV19	TRBJ1-2	TGTGCCAGTAGTATCGGACAGGGCCACTATGGCTACACCTTC	CASSIGQGHYGYTF
-	-	TRBV12-5	TRBJ2-6	TGTGCTAGTGGTTTGGTTGTCGGGGGTGCTGGGGCCAACGTCCTGACTTTC	CASGLVVGGAGANVLTF
-	TRBD1	TRBV29-1	TRBJ2-7	TGCAGCGTTGGGACAGGAGGCTCCTACGAGCAGTACTTC	CSVGTGGSYEQYF
-	-	TRBV10-3	TRBJ1-6	TGTGCCATCAGTGAGTCGGGGGGCGGCTCCTATAATTCACCCCTCCACTTT	CAISESGGGSYNSPLHF
-	-	TRBV9	TRBJ2-6	TGTGCCAGCAACGTAGACATAAGACACCAAAATTCTGGGGCCAACGTCCTGACTTTC	CASNVDIRHQNSGANVLTF
-	TRBD1	TRBV18	TRBJ2-3	TGTGCCAGCTCAACCCGGACAGGGAAGGATACGCAGTATTTT	CASSTRTGKDTQYF
-	-	TRBV6-6	TRBJ2-1	TGTGCCAGCAGGAGTTACAATGAGCAGTTCTTC	CASRSYNEQFF
-	-	TRBV5-1	TRBJ2-7	TGCGCCAGCAGCACAGAGGGCAGCGGGCGAAGGTCCTACGAGCAGTACTTC	CASSTEGSGRRSYEQYF
-	-	TRBV27	TRBJ2-3	TGTGCCAGCAGTTTATCCCTAGCTGGTACGCAGTATTTT	CASSLSLAGTQYF
-	TRBD2	TRBV11-3	TRBJ2-1	TGTGCCAGCAGCTTAGAGGGAGGGATTCGACTAGCGAGATACAATGAGCAGTTCTTC	CASSLEGGIRLARYNEQFF
-	TRBD1	TRBV6-5	TRBJ2-1	TGTGCCAGCAGCCTACAGGGGGCGTCTTCGAATGAGCAGTTCTTC	CASSLQGASSNEQFF
once	TRBD2	TRBV5-1	TRBJ2-5	TGCGCCAGCAGCTTGCCGGGGGGACTTTCGACCCAGTACTTC	CASSLPGGLSTQYF
-	TRBD2	TRBV11-3	TRBJ2-1	TGTGCCAGCAGCCCACTAGCGGGGGGTTTTAATGAGCAGTTCTTC	CASSPLAGGFNEQFF
-	TRBD1	TRBV7-8	TRBJ2-7	TGTGCCAGCAGCCCATGGACAGGGTTCGCCGAGCAGTACTTC	CASSPWTGFAEQYF
-	TRBD1	TRBV4-1	TRBJ1-5	TGCGCCAGCAGCCAAGATGGACAGGGGGCCCAGCCCCAGCATTTT	CASSQDGQGAQPQHF
-	-	TRBV30	TRBJ1-4	TGTGCCTGGAGTGCGTTTAATGAAAAACTGTTTTTT	CAWSAFNEKLFF
-	TRBD1	TRBV6-4	TRBJ2-2	TGTGCCAGCAAAAGCGGACAGGGGGAGACCGGGGAGCTGTTTTTT	CASKSGQGETGELFF
-	-	TRBV5-4	TRBJ1-1	TGTGCCAGCAGCTTGGGTTCGTTGGGGAACACTGAAGCTTTCTTT	CASSLGSLGNTEAFF
-	-	TRBV19	TRBJ2-3	TGTGCCAGTAGTATAGAAGGGGGGGCGACAGATACGCAGTATTTT	CASSIEGGATDTQYF
once	-	TRBV6-1	TRBJ1-2	TGTGCCAGCAGGGAAATCTATGGCTACACCTTC	CASREIYGYTF
-	-	TRBV25-1	TRBJ2-3	TGTGCCAGCAGCCCTCAGGGGCCAGATACGCAGTATTTT	CASSPQGPDTQYF
-	-	TRBV6-5	TRBJ1-1	TGTGCCAGCAGTTACTCGAGCCCGGGCACTGAAGCTTTCTTT	CASSYSSPGTEAFF
few	-	TRBV6-1	TRBJ1-1	TGTGCCAGCAGTGAAATAGGGGCTGAAGCTTTCTTT	CASSEIGAEAFF
-	TRBD1	TRBV4-2	TRBJ1-5	TGTGCCAGCAGCCAACACAGGGGGCGGGATCAGCCCCAGCATTTT	CASSQHRGRDQPQHF
-	-	TRBV4-1	TRBJ1-6	TGCGCCAGCAGCCACAGGACAGATTCCTATAATTCACCCCTCCACTTT	CASSHRTDSYNSPLHF
-	-	TRBV18	TRBJ1-3	TGTGCCAGCTCACGGAGCATGGGGTCTGCGAGCTCTGGAAACACCATATATTTT	CASSRSMGSASSGNTIYF
-	-	TRBV7-3	TRBJ2-2	TGTGCCAGCAGCTTAACCGGGGAGCTGTTTTTT	CASSLTGELFF
once	-	TRBV10-2	TRBJ2-5	TGCGCCAGCAGTGAGGACCATATACAAGAGACCCAGTACTTC	CASSEDHIQETQYF
once	-	TRBV2	TRBJ2-1	TGTGCCAGCAGTGAACGGAGTTACAATGAGCAGTTCTTC	CASSERSYNEQFF
few	-	TRBV27	TRBJ1-5	TGTGCCAGCAGTTTATCAGGGGGTGATCAGCCCCAGCATTTT	CASSLSGGDQPQHF
once	-	TRBV7-6	TRBJ2-3	TGTGCCAGCAGCTTAGGACCCCCGGACTCAAACACAGATACGCAGTATTTT	CASSLGPPDSNTDTQYF
-	TRBD1	TRBV10-2	TRBJ1-6	TGCGCCAGCAGTCAGGACAGGCAGTTTTTTTCACCCCTCCACTTT	CASSQDRQFFSPLHF
-	-	TRBV18	TRBJ2-1	TGTGCCAGCTCACCGAGGGTAAATGAGCAGTTCTTC	CASSPRVNEQFF
-	-	TRBV19	TRBJ1-4	TGTGCCAGTAAAGCTTCGGACGAGGCTAATGAAAAACTGTTTTTT	CASKASDEANEKLFF
few	-	TRBV29-1	TRBJ1-1	TGCAGCGTCGACATTAGCGGTGAAGCTTTCTTT	CSVDISGEAFF
-	-	TRBV12-5	TRBJ2-1	TGTGCTAGTGGAGATCCGGGACACCTTGGCGAGCAGTTCTTC	CASGDPGHLGEQFF
-	-	TRBV11-2	TRBJ2-1	TGTGCCAGCGCATTGGGGCTAGGTGGGCATGAGCAGTTCTTC	CASALGLGGHEQFF
-	-	TRBV10-2	TRBJ1-2	TGCGCCCTGGCCAGAGAAGATGGCTACACCTTC	CALAREDGYTF
-	-	TRBV25-1	TRBJ1-3	TGTGCCAGCAGTGTGGGAAACACCATATATTTT	CASSVGNTIYF
-	-	TRBV5-4	TRBJ1-4	TGTGCCAGCAGCAACCCGTCCTCGGGAGCTGAAAAACTGTTTTTT	CASSNPSSGAEKLFF
-	-	TRBV4-1	TRBJ2-7	TGCGCCAGCAGCCAAGTTCCGGGACACGTAGCCTACGAGCAGTACTTC	CASSQVPGHVAYEQYF
-	TRBD1	TRBV5-1	TRBJ2-7	TGCGCCAGCAGCTTCGGGACAGGGAACGAGCAGTACTTC	CASSFGTGNEQYF
-	TRBD2	TRBV7-9	TRBJ2-4	TGTGCCAGCAGCCAACGACTAGCGGGGGGCTCCGCCAAAAACATTCAGTACTTC	CASSQRLAGGSAKNIQYF
-	TRBD1	TRBV5-5	TRBJ1-1	TGTGCCAGCAGCGTCCGACAGGGTGGTTTCACTGAAGCTTTCTTT	CASSVRQGGFTEAFF
-	TRBD1	TRBV25-1	TRBJ1-2	TGTGCCATATTGGACAGGGGGGGCTACACCTTC	CAILDRGGYTF
-	TRBD1	TRBV5-1	TRBJ2-1	TGCGCCAGCAGCTCGCCGGGACAGGGGTACAATGAGCAGTTCTTC	CASSSPGQGYNEQFF
-	TRBD2	TRBV7-9	TRBJ2-1	TGTGCCAGCAGCTTAGGCCAAACGGGGCTAGCGGGGGGATACAATGAGCAGTTCTTC	CASSLGQTGLAGGYNEQFF
-	TRBD1	TRBV19	TRBJ2-1	TGTGCCAGTGGGACAGGGCCCTACAATGAGCAGTTCTTC	CASGTGPYNEQFF
once	-	TRBV29-1	TRBJ1-5	TGCAGCGTTGAAGAGTCAGGGGATCAGCCCCAGCATTTT	CSVEESGDQPQHF